The clone carrying this T cell receptor (beta chain) occurred a few times. Trimming removed 4 bases from V and 2 bases from J, with 13 bases in between. The germline V gene has CDR1 KGHDR and CDR2 SFDVKD. This CDR3 has 15 residues. TCRdb ran MiXCR on the 5' RACE reads and lists one entry per CDR3 protein. The table includes hundreds of thousands of distinct CDR3 sequences, approximately 10% detected once. This entry is derived from a study of T cells after yellow fever vaccination. This receptor was obtained from a man between 18 and 35 years old who received the YFV17D yellow fever vaccine. The starting material was PBMCs, obtained on the day of the first yellow fever vaccination. This rearrangement joins TRBV24-1 to TRBJ2-5; a possible D gene is TRBD1 (5 bases). In nucleotides, the CDR3 is TGTGCCACCAGTGACAGATTAGACAGACAAGAGACCCAGTACTTC. Encoded protein: CATSDRLDRQETQYF.